This T cell receptor beta chain derives from a study of T cell responses to AZD1222 COVID-19 vaccine. Study outcomes and limitations: Repertoires were obtained only post-peak T cell response. Following two doses of AZD1222, Spike-specific TCR breadth and depth rose. The reported proportion of spike-specific TCRs targeting unmutated variant regions was nearly half. Seropositive status at baseline applied to only a handful of AZD1222 recipients.

As concerns this clone: Its antigen is not identified.

The repertoire was sequenced with immunoSEQ multiplex PCR; TCRdb's copy has only in-frame clones and lacks some. The table has around 92,000 clones, just over 90% seen once. The TCR comes from an adult in good health. The sample here was peripheral blood, taken on day 0 of AZD1222 vaccination.

Here the CDR3 DNA reads TGTGCCAGCAGGAAGAGAGGGGACAGCAACGCCTACGAGCAGTACTTC. Its protein product is CASRKRGDSNAYEQYF. The chain carries TRBV7-8 and TRBJ2-7; TRBD1 aligns across 7 bases. V was pared by 6 bases and J by 2 bases, with 13 bases of the junction left unmatched. Germline CDR1 is SGHVS and CDR2 is FQNEAQ. The CDR3 length is 16 residues.